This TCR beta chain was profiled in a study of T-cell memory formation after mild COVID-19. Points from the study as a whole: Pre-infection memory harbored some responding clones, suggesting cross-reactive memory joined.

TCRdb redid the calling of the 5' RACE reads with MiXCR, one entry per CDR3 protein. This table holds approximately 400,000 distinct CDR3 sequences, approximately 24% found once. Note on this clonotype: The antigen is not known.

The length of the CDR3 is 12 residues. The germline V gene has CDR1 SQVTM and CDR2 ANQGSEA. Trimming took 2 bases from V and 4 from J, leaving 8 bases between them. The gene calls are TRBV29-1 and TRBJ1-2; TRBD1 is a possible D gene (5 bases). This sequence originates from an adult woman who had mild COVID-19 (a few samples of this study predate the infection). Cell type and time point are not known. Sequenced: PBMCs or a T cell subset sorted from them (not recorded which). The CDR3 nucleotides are TGCAGCGTTGAAACAGGAATCTATGGCTACACCTTC. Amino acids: CSVETGIYGYTF.